This TCR beta chain was profiled in a study of OX40 agonist ivuxolimab in advanced cancers. Background for the entire study: Ivuxolimab, which targeted the costimulatory receptor OX40 (CD134), was an agonistic, fully human IgG2 monoclonal antibody. Of the 52 patients in dose escalation, 19 had hepatocellular carcinoma, about 15 had melanoma, 9 had renal cell carcinoma and 9 had head and neck cancer. In the dose-escalation cohort, nearly 85% of patients were male, and the mean age was 60 years with a range of roughly 20 to 80. Intravenous ivuxolimab was administered to patients every 2 weeks at six dose levels: 0.01, 0.1, 0.3, 1.5, 3 and 10 mg/kg. Partial responses occurred in three dose-escalation patients, of whom one had hepatocellular carcinoma and two had cutaneous melanoma. Prior anti-PD-1, anti-PD-L1 or anti-CTLA-4 therapy was permitted, and checkpoint inhibitors had been received by less than 45% of dose-escalation patients. Peripheral TCRbeta sequencing was intended to test whether TCR sequence diversity was altered and clonal T-cell expansion was caused by ivuxolimab. The paper describes the monotherapy dose-escalation part (N ≈ 49 patients) of the phase I trial of ivuxolimab.

Results and caveats for the whole study, not just this receptor: After ivuxolimab, expanded clones were on average more numerous among CD8+ T cells than among CD4+ T cells. Low levels of normalized T-cell clonal expansion were also shown by some nonresponding patients. Partial responders in the 0.1-3.0 mg/kg groups had among the lowest normalized peripheral clonal expansion, especially among CD8+ T cells. Clonal expansion of both CD4+ and CD8+ blood T cells was observed from baseline to week 6 at doses 0.1 to 3.0 mg/kg. Which antigens the clonally expanded peripheral T cells were specific for was not determined.

For sequencing of the TCRbeta CDR3 region, genomic DNA was extracted from the sorted cells. The immunoSEQ Assay was used to sequence the TCRbeta CDR3 regions. Not all clones reach the TCRdb copy of this immuneACCESS table, which keeps in-frame sequences only. Checked studies attribute under half of the gap to unresolved V genes and leave the rest unexplained. Here the sample has roughly 86,000 clones; around nine tenths occur a single time. Clones ranked in the top ten supply roughly 1.1% of the sample. Patients with a history of autoimmune disease or receiving systemic immunosuppression were excluded from the trial. Peripheral blood for TCR sequencing was drawn from every dose cohort at baseline, at cycle 4 day 1 and at cycle 7 day 1. Samples were obtained from an open-label, multicenter, first-in-human phase I dose-escalation trial of ivuxolimab. Adults with locally advanced or metastatic melanoma, renal cell, hepatocellular, or head and neck squamous cell carcinoma were enrolled in the trial. Before TCR sequencing, CD4+ T cells and CD8+ T cells were sorted from peripheral blood as separate populations.

Concerning this clone itself: It lacks a known antigen. Per-nucleotide qualities are absent, and no much larger clonotype sits a single base away.

This specimen was CD4+ or CD8+ T cells sorted from blood, taken in a trial of the OX40 agonist ivuxolimab. The receptor was isolated from an adult with an advanced solid tumor such as melanoma, head and neck, liver or kidney cancer.

The DNA sequence follows: TGTGCCAGCAGAGGGGACAGCCCTTATTCACCCCTCCACTTT. It codes for CASRGDSPYSPLHF. Recombination connected TRBV2 to TRBJ1-6, with 7 bases aligning to TRBD1. From its cysteine to its phenylalanine, the CDR3 spans 14 amino acids. This entry keeps only the CDR3 DNA: 42 bases, framed from base 1. Clipping removes 6 bases from V and 8 bases from J, with 7 as the unmatched junction base count. The germline V gene supplies CDR1 SNHLY and CDR2 FYNNEI.